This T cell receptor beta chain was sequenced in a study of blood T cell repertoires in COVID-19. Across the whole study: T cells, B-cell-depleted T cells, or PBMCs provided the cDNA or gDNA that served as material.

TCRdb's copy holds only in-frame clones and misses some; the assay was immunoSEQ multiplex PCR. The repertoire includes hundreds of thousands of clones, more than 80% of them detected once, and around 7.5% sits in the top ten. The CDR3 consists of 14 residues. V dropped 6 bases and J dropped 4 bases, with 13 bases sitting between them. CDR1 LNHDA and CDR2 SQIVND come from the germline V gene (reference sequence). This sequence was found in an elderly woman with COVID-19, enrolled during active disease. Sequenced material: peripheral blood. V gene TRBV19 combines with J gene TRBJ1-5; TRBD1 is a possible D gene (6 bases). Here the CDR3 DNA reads TGTGCCAGTAGCGACAGGCGGACGAATCAGCCCCAGCATTTT. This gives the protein CASSDRRTNQPQHF.